The present entry profiles one T cell receptor beta chain with its context. The data were obtained in a study of technical replicates of blood from several donors. Germline-derived CDR1 and CDR2 are SEHNR and FQNEAQ (reference sequence). Between the trimmed V and J ends, which lost 5 bases and 4 bases, there was a span of 18 bases. The CDR3 sequence is 16 residues long. The method was immunoSEQ multiplex PCR; TCRdb's version includes in-frame clones alone and lacks a portion of them. Of around 80,000 clones in the sample, more than 95% were seen once. The sequence was obtained from a human donor in good health. The sample was T cells isolated from PBMCs. This sequence joins TRBV7-9 and TRBJ1-3; D might be TRBD1 (6 bases). The CDR3 bases are TGTGCCAGCAGCCTGATTTTGGGGGCGAAAGGAAACACCATATATTTT. It yields the protein CASSLILGAKGNTIYF.